Following are 12 T cell receptor beta chains from one sample sequenced in a study of T cells in tumors and immune-related adverse events. Clones were read by immunoSEQ multiplex PCR, and TCRdb kept only the in-frame ones, dropping some. The data contain roughly 23,000 clones, just over 90% of them singletons. The input for sequencing was lymph node tissue, taken from a patient treated with anti-PD-1 therapy. Receptors were obtained from a female donor with metastatic renal cell carcinoma.

V is TRBV30 and J is TRBJ1-4; 9 positions match TRBD1. This CDR3 has 15 amino acids. CDR1 and CDR2 from the germline V gene are GTSNPN and SVGIG (reference sequence). Trimming removed 0 bases from V and 8 bases from J; junction bases left unmatched: 7. CDR3 residues: CAWSVPRDRAEKLFF. Written as DNA, the CDR3 is TGTGCCTGGAGTGTACCGAGGGACAGGGCGGAAAAACTGTTTTTT.

In this sample, this clone turned up once. J is TRBJ2-4 and V is TRBV11-2; 11 nucleotides agree with TRBD2. Germline trimming cut 1 base from V and 8 bases from J; bases unmatched to any gene: 4. The germline CDR1 and CDR2 sequences are SGHAT and FQNNGV. This CDR3 is 15 amino acids long. CDR3: CASSLGLAGSDIQYF. Written as DNA, the CDR3 is TGTGCCAGCAGCTTAGGACTAGCGGGATCCGACATTCAGTACTTC.

V and J are TRBV2 and TRBJ2-7; D may be TRBD1 or TRBD2 (5 bases each). This CDR3 is built from 14 residues. V was cut by 3 bases and J by 6 bases, with 15 bases left in between. The germline CDR1 and CDR2 sequences are SNHLY and FYNNEI. The CDR3 reads CASSDARGWGEQYF. The CDR3 DNA reads TGTGCCAGCAGTGACGCGAGGGGATGGGGCGAGCAGTACTTC. Looking up the rest from reference TRBV2 and TRBJ2-7 gives the full variable domain: EPEVTQTPSHQVTQMGQEVILRCVPISNHLYFYWYRQILGQKVEFLVSFYNNEISEKSEIFDDQFSVERPDGSNFTLKIRSTKLEDSAMYFCASSDARGWGEQYFGPGTRLTVT.

V and J are TRBV5-1 and TRBJ1-2; D might be TRBD1 (5 bases). Trimming removed 0 bases at V and 2 bases at J, with 5 bases between. CDR3 length: 13 residues. Germline V CDR1 and CDR2: SGHRS, YFSETQ. This CDR3 is CASSLGGNYGYTF. In DNA form, the CDR3 reads TGCGCCAGCAGCTTGGGGGGCAACTATGGCTACACCTTC.

V is TRBV5-1 and J is TRBJ1-6, with 10 positions matching TRBD1. The CDR3 length is 16 residues. V lost 4 bases to trimming and J lost 3 bases; unmatched junction nucleotides: 4. CDR1 and CDR2 (germline): SGHRS, YFSETQ. The CDR3 DNA follows: TGCGCCAGCAGCGTGGACAGGGGGATCTATAATTCACCCCTCCACTTT. This gives the protein CASSVDRGIYNSPLHF.

This clone is termed medium-sized. DNA of the CDR3: TGTGCCACCAGCAGGCAGGTTTATAGCAATCAGCCCCAGCATTTT. Amino acid sequence: CATSRQVYSNQPQHF. This chain joins TRBV15 and TRBJ1-5; D not certain. The CDR3 consists of 15 residues. Trimming removed 3 bases from V and 0 bases from J, with 9 bases in between. CDR1 is LNHNV and CDR2 is YYDKDF in the germline V gene (reference sequence).

This chain links TRBV6-6 with TRBJ2-7; D unresolved. The CDR3 runs 13 residues. V was pared by 2 bases and J by 2 bases, with 7 bases between. CDR1 MNHNY and CDR2 SVGAGI come from the germline V gene (reference sequence). CDR3 in amino acids: CASSYARTYEQYF. DNA for the CDR3: TGTGCCAGCAGTTACGCAAGGACCTACGAGCAGTACTTC.

This chain links TRBV9 with TRBJ2-3; D may be TRBD2 (7 bases). This CDR3 comprises 16 residues. CDR1 and CDR2 from the germline V gene are SGDLS and YYNGEE. V lost 0 bases and J 1 base, leaving 12 bases between the germline ends. The CDR3 nucleotides are TGTGCCAGCAGCGTAGGGGCGGGGGCCCGCACAGATACGCAGTATTTT. Protein: CASSVGAGARTDTQYF. The full variable domain, in which reference TRBV9 and TRBJ2-3 provide the parts outside the CDR3, is DSGVTQTPKHLITATGQRVTLRCSPRSGDLSVYWYQQSLDQGLQFLIQYYNGEERAKGNILERFSAQQFPDLHSELNLSSLELGDSALYFCASSVGAGARTDTQYFGPGTRLTVL.

This chain joins TRBV7-2 and TRBJ1-1; D is ambiguous. Germline CDR1 reads SGHTA; CDR2 reads FQGNSA. V shed 7 bases and J shed 1 base, with 10 bases lying between them. The CDR3 contains 13 residues. CDR3 region: CASNLTRNTEAFF. The DNA of the CDR3 is TGTGCCAGCAACTTGACAAGGAACACTGAAGCTTTCTTT.

The genes are TRBV5-5 and TRBJ1-2; D gene ambiguous. From germline, CDR1 is SGHKS and CDR2 YYEKEE (reference sequence). The CDR3 is 14 residues long. V shed 5 bases and J shed 4 bases, with 15 bases lying between them. The CDR3 protein is CASSPPEQTYGYTF. CDR3 DNA: TGTGCCAGCAGTCCCCCGGAGCAGACCTATGGCTACACCTTC.

This clone was seen only once. One end of the junction varies from germline; a read error may be responsible. The genes are TRBV5-6 and TRBJ1-2; no clear D. This CDR3 is 13 amino acids long. Germline V CDR1 and CDR2: SGHDT, YYEEEE. CDR3 protein: CASSLTPPYSYTF. CDR3 DNA sequence: TGTGCCAGCAGCTTGACCCCCCCCTATAGCTACACCTTC.

The rearrangement links TRBV7-7 to TRBJ2-5, with D perhaps TRBD1 (6 bases). CDR1 and CDR2 from the germline V gene are SSHAT and FNYEAQ (reference sequence). Between the trimmed V and J ends, which lost 1 base and 5 bases, there was a span of 8 bases. The CDR3 runs 13 residues. CDR3 nucleotides: TGTGCCAGCAGCTTAGACAGGGATGAGACCCAGTACTTC. The encoded protein is CASSLDRDETQYF. The full variable domain, in which reference TRBV7-7 and TRBJ2-5 provide the parts outside the CDR3, is GAGVSQSPRYKVTKRGQDVTLRCDPISSHATLYWYQQALGQGPEFLTYFNYEAQPDKSGLPSDRFSAERPEGSISTLTIQRTEQRDSAMYRCASSLDRDETQYFGPGTRLLVL.